This T cell receptor (beta chain) stems from a study of blood T cell repertoires in COVID-19. Study in general: From T cells, B-cell-depleted T cells, or PBMCs came the material, which was cDNA or gDNA.

The CDR3 covers 15 residues. Germline V lookup: CDR1 MNHNY, CDR2 SVGAGI (reference sequence). V was pared by 0 bases and J by 4 bases, with 3 bases of the junction left unmatched. Sequenced by immunoSEQ multiplex PCR; TCRdb stores in-frame clones only, minus some. The data contain about 140,000 clones, 89% of them singletons. The chain links TRBV6-6 to TRBJ1-2; TRBD1 aligns across 9 bases. The sequenced sample was peripheral blood. The source is a human donor in a cohort sampled during active COVID-19. In DNA, the CDR3 is TGTGCCAGCAGTTACTCAACAGGGGGCGCCTATGGCTACACCTTC. It specifies CASSYSTGGAYGYTF.